What follows describes a single T cell receptor (beta chain). One end of the junction fails to match germline, which may point to a read error. This record comes from a study of blood T cell repertoires in COVID-19. Study information: The United States, Italy and Spain supplied acute and convalescent COVID-19 samples. PBMCs, B-cell-depleted T cells, or T cells provided the cDNA or gDNA that made up the material.

Source study methods: Reference gene primer amplification gave nucleated cell count estimates. Some clones are missing from TCRdb's copy, which holds only in-frame ones; the method was immunoSEQ multiplex PCR. V and J calls and clone size are copied from that table; D and trimming were computed from the DNA. The repertoire has around 240,000 clones, around 83% of them found once; the top ten carry less than 7.5%. This CDR3 is 15 amino acids long. The sequence came from a woman between 45 and 60 years old with acute or convalescent COVID-19. This chain links TRBV23-1 with TRBJ2-7; TRBD2 is a possible D gene (5 bases). TRBV23-1 is recorded as an ORF, its role being uncertain. The sequencing input was peripheral blood. The CDR3 DNA follows: TGCGCCAGCAGTCAATCGGACTGCGGCGAATTCCCAGTGCACTTC. Its translation is CASSQSDCGEFPVHF.